This T cell receptor beta chain was sequenced during a study of technical replicates of blood from a few donors. TCRdb's table, derived via immunoSEQ multiplex PCR, lists solely in-frame clones and lacks some. The sample lists about 69,000 clones, over 80% occurring once. CDR1 and CDR2 (germline): MNHEY, SVGAGI. This CDR3 is 16 amino acids long. Trimming took off 1 base at V and 7 bases at J, with 14 bases between the two ends. This TCR derives from a human donor in good health. Some clones in this sample may be carry-over from other donors' samples. Sequenced material: PBMCs. The chain combines TRBV6-5 with TRBJ1-6, with a possible D match to TRBD1 (6 bases). The CDR3 nucleotides are TGTGCCAGCAGTTACTTTCCAGCAGGGGAAAATTCACCCCTCCACTTT. Translating it yields CASSYFPAGENSPLHF.